This is a list of T cell receptor beta chains from one sample in a study of T cells in Graves' hyperthyroidism and ophthalmopathy. Each CDR3 protein gets one entry after TCRdb re-called the multiplex PCR reads with MiXCR. The top ten clones hold 60% to 70% of a sample with some 150,000 distinct CDR3 sequences, 22% of them seen once. Sequenced: blood. Source of these receptors: a woman in her 50s with Graves' hyperthyroidism that later progressed to Graves' ophthalmopathy. CDR3s include the opening cysteine and the closing phenylalanine or tryptophan. The order of the fields is CDR3 length, J gene, D gene, V gene, clone size, CDR3 protein, CDR3 DNA. A D gene is named only where the DNA matches it firmly. Clone size appears in some rows only: once, few, many, or a class for an expanded clone.

length: 14
J: TRBJ2-1
D: TRBD1
V: TRBV28
size: many
CDR3: CASSQTGPRDEQFF
DNA: TGTGCCAGCAGTCAGACAGGGCCGAGGGATGAGCAGTTCTTC

length: 14
J: TRBJ2-2
D: .
V: TRBV18
size: many
CDR3: CASSQNGQTGELFF
DNA: TGTGCCAGCTCACAAAACGGACAGACCGGGGAGCTGTTTTTT

length: 14
J: TRBJ2-5
D: TRBD1
V: TRBV18
size: many
CDR3: CASSRGQGMGTQYF
DNA: TGTGCCAGCTCACGAGGACAGGGCATGGGGACCCAGTACTTC

length: 14
J: TRBJ2-3
D: .
V: TRBV6-1
size: many
CDR3: CASSGVRGTDTQYF
DNA: TGTGCCAGCTCTGGAGTCAGGGGAACAGATACGCAGTATTTT

length: 15
J: TRBJ1-1
D: .
V: TRBV6-1
size: many
CDR3: CASRLGVGGNTEAFF
DNA: TGTGCCAGCAGACTGGGAGTTGGGGGGAACACTGAAGCTTTCTTT

length: 16
J: TRBJ2-3
D: .
V: TRBV6-1
size: .
CDR3: CASSERLKHKSDTQYF
DNA: TGTGCCAGCAGTGAACGGCTCAAACACAAGTCAGATACGCAGTATTTT

length: 15
J: TRBJ2-2
D: TRBD2
V: TRBV4-1
size: few
CDR3: CASSQAGRAAGELFF
DNA: TGCGCCAGCAGCCAAGCCGGGAGGGCGGCCGGGGAGCTGTTTTTT

length: 14
J: TRBJ1-5
D: .
V: TRBV19
size: .
CDR3: CASSSQGWGEPQHF
DNA: TGTGCCAGTAGTTCACAGGGTTGGGGGGAGCCCCAGCATTTT

length: 15
J: TRBJ1-4
D: TRBD1
V: TRBV28
size: .
CDR3: CASSSFGTGREKLFF
DNA: TGTGCCAGCAGTTCATTTGGGACAGGGAGAGAAAAACTGTTTTTT

length: 14
J: TRBJ2-1
D: TRBD2
V: TRBV10-3
size: many
CDR3: CASSSGSSYNEQFF
DNA: TGTGCCAGCTCTAGCGGGAGCTCCTACAATGAGCAGTTCTTC

length: 15
J: TRBJ1-5
D: .
V: TRBV24-1
size: .
CDR3: CATSDFRESNQPQHF
DNA: TGTGCCACCAGTGATTTCCGGGAGAGCAATCAGCCCCAGCATTTT

length: 15
J: TRBJ1-2
D: TRBD1
V: TRBV27
size: .
CDR3: CASSPRTGRNYGYTF
DNA: TGTGCCAGCAGCCCTCGGACAGGGCGGAACTATGGCTACACCTTC

length: 13
J: TRBJ2-7
D: TRBD1
V: TRBV30
size: many
CDR3: CAAPGQGPDEQYF
DNA: TGTGCCGCGCCGGGACAGGGGCCGGACGAGCAGTACTTC

length: 17
J: TRBJ2-1
D: .
V: TRBV29-1
size: many
CDR3: CSVESTGALGGHNEQFF
DNA: TGCAGCGTCGAATCGACCGGTGCCCTCGGGGGCCACAATGAGCAGTTCTTC

length: 17
J: TRBJ2-2
D: TRBD2
V: TRBV5-1
size: .
CDR3: CASSLGLAGDRRRELFF
DNA: TGCGCCAGCAGCTTGGGACTAGCGGGAGATCGTCGTCGGGAGCTGTTTTTT

length: 12
J: TRBJ1-5
D: .
V: TRBV6-1
size: many
CDR3: CASRTENQPQHF
DNA: TGTGCCAGCAGAACAGAAAATCAGCCCCAGCATTTT

length: 13
J: TRBJ1-2
D: .
V: TRBV7-3
size: many
CDR3: CASSRGTAGGYTF
DNA: TGTGCCAGCAGCCGAGGGACGGCAGGAGGCTACACCTTC

length: 14
J: TRBJ2-5
D: .
V: TRBV20-1
size: many
CDR3: CSASPSGGGETQYF
DNA: TGCAGTGCTAGCCCTAGCGGAGGGGGGGAGACCCAGTACTTC

length: 13
J: TRBJ1-6
D: .
V: TRBV9
size: many
CDR3: CASREGRNSPLHF
DNA: TGTGCCAGCAGGGAGGGTAGAAATTCACCCCTCCACTTT

length: 15
J: TRBJ1-6
D: TRBD1
V: TRBV3-1
size: many
CDR3: CASSQNTGGSSPLHF
DNA: TGTGCCAGCAGCCAAAATACAGGGGGCAGTTCACCCCTCCACTTT

length: 15
J: TRBJ2-1
D: TRBD2
V: TRBV27
size: many
CDR3: CASTGRTSGRNEQFF
DNA: TGTGCCAGCACGGGGCGGACTAGCGGGAGAAATGAGCAGTTCTTC

length: 13
J: TRBJ1-5
D: TRBD1
V: TRBV6-1
size: .
CDR3: CASGGTGARPQHF
DNA: TGTGCCAGCGGGGGGACAGGGGCCCGGCCCCAGCATTTT

length: 15
J: TRBJ2-3
D: .
V: TRBV20-1
size: many
CDR3: CSARDIDSGTDTQYF
DNA: TGCAGTGCTAGGGATATTGACTCGGGAACAGATACGCAGTATTTT

length: 17
J: TRBJ2-6
D: TRBD1
V: TRBV6-1
size: once
CDR3: CASSPRTGGSGANVLTF
DNA: TGTGCCAGCAGCCCTAGGACAGGTGGTAGCGGGGCCAACGTCCTGACTTTC

length: 16
J: TRBJ2-5
D: TRBD2
V: TRBV20-1
size: few
CDR3: CSARGISGLAKETQYF
DNA: TGCAGTGCTAGAGGTATTTCCGGACTAGCCAAAGAGACCCAGTACTTC

length: 15
J: TRBJ2-1
D: TRBD1
V: TRBV6-5
size: many
CDR3: CASSYSGQRYNEQFF
DNA: TGTGCCAGCAGTTACTCGGGACAGAGGTACAATGAGCAGTTCTTC

length: 16
J: TRBJ1-6
D: .
V: TRBV30
size: many
CDR3: CAWSLNRAALNSPLHF
DNA: TGTGCCTGGAGTTTAAACAGGGCGGCCCTTAATTCACCCCTCCACTTT

length: 19
J: TRBJ2-3
D: .
V: TRBV20-1
size: many
CDR3: CSAQRPQAMPPYSGDTQYF
DNA: TGCAGTGCCCAAAGACCTCAGGCCATGCCCCCATACAGTGGAGATACGCAGTATTTT

length: 15
J: TRBJ2-7
D: .
V: TRBV11-2
size: many
CDR3: CASSLGAISGGEQYF
DNA: TGTGCCAGCAGCTTAGGTGCCATAAGTGGGGGCGAGCAGTACTTC

length: 17
J: TRBJ2-6
D: TRBD1
V: TRBV2
size: .
CDR3: CASSTSRDSAGANVLTF
DNA: TGTGCCAGCAGTACGTCCCGGGACAGTGCCGGGGCCAACGTCCTGACTTTC

length: 15
J: TRBJ1-4
D: TRBD1
V: TRBV7-8
size: few
CDR3: CASSLVRGQIEKLFF
DNA: TGTGCCAGCAGCTTAGTGAGGGGACAGATCGAAAAACTGTTTTTT

length: 13
J: TRBJ1-2
D: .
V: TRBV28
size: .
CDR3: CASRPRGAAGYTF
DNA: TGTGCCAGCAGACCCCGGGGGGCCGCCGGCTACACCTTC

length: 14
J: TRBJ1-2
D: TRBD1
V: TRBV9
size: few
CDR3: CASSVEGQYYGYTF
DNA: TGTGCCAGCAGCGTAGAGGGACAGTACTATGGCTACACCTTC

length: 12
J: TRBJ1-2
D: .
V: TRBV28
size: many
CDR3: CATDTFRNGYTF
DNA: TGTGCCACCGACACTTTCCGCAATGGCTACACCTTC

length: 13
J: TRBJ2-5
D: .
V: TRBV20-1
size: few
CDR3: CSAHWTDQETQYF
DNA: TGCAGTGCCCATTGGACAGATCAAGAGACCCAGTACTTC

length: 11
J: TRBJ1-1
D: .
V: TRBV3-1
size: many
CDR3: CASSQDTEAFF
DNA: TGTGCCAGCAGCCAAGACACTGAAGCTTTCTTT

length: 15
J: TRBJ2-3
D: TRBD2
V: TRBV9
size: .
CDR3: CASASGRRVFDTQYF
DNA: TGTGCCAGCGCTAGCGGGAGAAGGGTTTTTGATACGCAGTATTTT

length: 16
J: TRBJ2-2
D: .
V: TRBV3-1
size: .
CDR3: CASSQVETDNTGELFF
DNA: TGTGCCAGCAGCCAAGTCGAGACAGACAATACCGGGGAGCTGTTTTTT

length: 15
J: TRBJ2-1
D: .
V: TRBV14
size: .
CDR3: CASSPALGGGNEQFF
DNA: TGTGCCAGCAGCCCCGCCTTGGGAGGGGGGAATGAGCAGTTCTTC

length: 13
J: TRBJ1-5
D: TRBD1
V: TRBV6-1
size: few
CDR3: CASRWTGNQPQHF
DNA: TGTGCCAGCAGGTGGACAGGGAATCAGCCCCAGCATTTT

length: 14
J: TRBJ2-2
D: .
V: TRBV19
size: few
CDR3: CASSILLFAGELFF
DNA: TGTGCCAGTAGTATCCTGTTATTCGCCGGGGAGCTGTTTTTT

length: 12
J: TRBJ1-2
D: .
V: TRBV28
size: few
CDR3: CASSLRISGYTF
DNA: TGTGCCAGCAGTTTGCGGATTTCGGGCTACACCTTC

length: 15
J: TRBJ2-4
D: .
V: TRBV3-1
size: once
CDR3: CASSQRGVANVIQYF
DNA: TGTGCCAGCAGCCAAAGGGGAGTGGCGAATGTCATTCAGTACTTC

length: 13
J: TRBJ2-5
D: .
V: TRBV7-9
size: .
CDR3: CASSLQGWETQYF
DNA: TGTGCCAGCAGCTTACAGGGATGGGAGACCCAGTACTTC

length: 12
J: TRBJ1-2
D: TRBD1
V: TRBV11-2
size: many
CDR3: CASSLTGVGYTF
DNA: TGTGCCAGCAGCTTGACAGGGGTTGGCTACACCTTC

length: 16
J: TRBJ1-2
D: TRBD1
V: TRBV5-6
size: many
CDR3: CASSLGTGRFNYGYTF
DNA: TGTGCCAGCAGCCTGGGGACAGGGCGCTTTAACTATGGCTACACCTTC